This section outlines one T cell receptor (beta chain) sequence together with its context. Its matching antigen is unknown. Collection occurred without any documented infections or immune events in donors. Some clones are missing from TCRdb's copy, which holds only in-frame ones; the method was immunoSEQ multiplex PCR. This sample has 60,000 to 80,000 clones, with 85% to 90% found just once. The record originates from a study of identifying expanded T cells in peripheral blood. Study-wide results and limits: Clone count variance between roughly two-week samples rose with total template count. About 1.3 clones differed between technical replicates, versus around 16 and 19 over time.

The receptor comes from a person aged 18 to 75 in good health. The sample was blood.

The CDR3 reads CASSLAGTGSYNEQFF. CDR3 DNA sequence: TGTGCCAGCAGCTTGGCCGGGACAGGGTCCTACAATGAGCAGTTCTTC. The chain uses TRBV5-6 and TRBJ2-1, with TRBD1 identical over 9 bases. Trimming at V came to 0 bases and at J to 1 base, leaving 2 bases not matched to a gene. The CDR3 length is 16 residues. Germline assignment: CDR1 SGHDT and CDR2 YYEEEE.